What follows are 20 T cell receptor beta chains derived from one specimen sequenced in a study of blood T cell repertoires in COVID-19. Sequencing was performed with immunoSEQ multiplex PCR; in TCRdb, only in-frame clones are kept and a portion is missing. The sample lists under 500,000 clones; about 89% were seen once. The sequencing input was peripheral blood. The receptors shown here come from a woman in her twenties or thirties with acute or convalescent COVID-19.

The chain uses TRBV10-3 and TRBJ1-1; possibly TRBD1 for D (6 bases). CDR1 and CDR2 from the germline V gene are ENHRY and SYGVKD. The CDR3 is 13 residues long. Trimming pared 6 bases from V and 6 bases from J, leaving 14 bases between. CDR3 region: CAISAGVWAEAFF. The CDR3 nucleotides read TGTGCCATCAGCGCAGGGGTTTGGGCTGAAGCTTTCTTT.

The J gene is TRBJ2-1, the V gene TRBV3-1 (or the pseudogene TRBV3-2), with 9 bases aligning to TRBD2. With 1 base clipped from V and 7 bases from J, the junction kept 8 bases outside the gene matches. The germline V gene has CDR1 LGHDT and CDR2 YNNKEL (reference sequence). The CDR3 consists of 16 residues. CDR3 bases: TGTGCCAGCAGCCAAGGGGGTAGCGGGGGTAGAAATGAGCAGTTCTTC. This encodes CASSQGGSGGRNEQFF.

The rearrangement uses TRBV5-1 and TRBJ2-7; TRBD1 aligns across 9 bases. V lost 4 bases to trimming and J lost 5 bases; unmatched junction nucleotides: 4. CDR1 is SGHRS, CDR2 YFSETQ, per germline. The CDR3 length is 13 residues. DNA of the CDR3: TGCGCCAGCAGCCCCGGGACAGGGAACGAGCAGTACTTC. Amino acid sequence: CASSPGTGNEQYF.

The rearrangement uses TRBV6-5 and TRBJ2-1; TRBD1 agrees at 8 bases. The CDR3 has 14 residues. The germline V gene encodes CDR1 MNHEY and CDR2 SVGAGI. The junction had 5 bases not matched to a gene; V was cut back by 7 bases and J by 3 bases. The CDR3 sequence is CASNRQGRYNEQFF. CDR3 sequence (DNA): TGTGCCAGCAACCGACAGGGGCGCTACAATGAGCAGTTCTTC.

The rearrangement uses TRBV5-4 and TRBJ2-1; 9 bases map to TRBD1. V gave up 2 bases and J gave up 10 bases; unmatched junction bases: 10. Germline-derived CDR1 and CDR2 are SGHNT and YYREEE (reference sequence). This CDR3 is 15 amino acids long. CDR3 sequence: CASSFGQGRMNEQFF. CDR3 in DNA: TGTGCCAGCAGCTTCGGACAGGGGAGAATGAACGAGCAGTTCTTC.

The CDR3 DNA sequence: TGTGCCAGCAGCGAGAGCTCTGGAAACACCATATATTTT. This sequence encodes CASSESSGNTIYF. This chain uses TRBV2 with TRBJ1-3; D unresolved. CDR3 length equals 13 residues. CDR1 is SNHLY, CDR2 FYNNEI, per germline. Trimming took off 6 bases at V and 0 bases at J, with 6 bases between the two ends.

V is TRBV9 and J is TRBJ2-3; D gene uncertain. V was pared by 0 bases and J by 4 bases, with 9 bases between. CDR3 size: 14 residues. CDR1 and CDR2 from the germline V gene are SGDLS and YYNGEE. The CDR3: CASSVGHRADTQYF. The CDR3 DNA follows: TGTGCCAGCAGCGTAGGTCACAGAGCAGATACGCAGTATTTT.

CDR3 sequence: CASSLYPGETDTQYF. As DNA, the CDR3 is TGTGCCAGCAGCTTATATCCGGGGGAAACAGATACGCAGTATTTT. The rearrangement uses TRBV7-3 and TRBJ2-3; TRBD2 is a possible D gene (6 bases). The germline CDR1 and CDR2 sequences are SGHTA and FQGTGA. Trimming took off 2 bases at V and 3 bases at J, with 12 bases between the two ends. The CDR3 is 15 amino acids.

The V gene is TRBV15, the J gene TRBJ2-3; 9 bases agree with TRBD2. Germline values: CDR1 LNHNV, CDR2 YYDKDF (reference sequence). This CDR3 has 17 amino acids. The V and J ends lost 0 bases and 3 bases, in that order; junction bases with no gene match: 7. The CDR3 loop reads CATSRDPGLAGTDTQYF. In nucleotides, the CDR3 is TGTGCCACCAGCAGAGATCCCGGGCTAGCGGGGACAGATACGCAGTATTTT.

The genes are TRBV5-4 and TRBJ2-2; no clear D. The V gene's germline CDR1 is SGHNT and CDR2 YYREEE (reference sequence). Trimming pared 1 base from V and 0 bases from J, leaving 10 bases between. This CDR3 is built from 16 residues. The CDR3, as DNA: TGTGCCAGCAGCTTGTTGAGCCTCTCGAACACCGGGGAGCTGTTTTTT. Translating gives CASSLLSLSNTGELFF.

This chain connects TRBV5-1 to TRBJ2-3; the match to TRBD1 covers 8 bases. The CDR3 extends over 15 amino acids. Germline V gene data show CDR1 as SGHRS and CDR2 as YFSETQ. V gave up 5 bases and J gave up 4 bases; unmatched junction bases: 9. CDR3 coding DNA: TGCGCCAGCAGGCAATCAGGGGGCGTATCAGATACGCAGTATTTT. Residues: CASRQSGGVSDTQYF.

The chain employs TRBV6-6 and TRBJ2-2, with 7 nucleotides matching TRBD1. Unmatched junction bases numbered 22, after V lost 5 bases and J lost 1 base. Germline V gives CDR1 MNHNY, CDR2 SVGAGI (reference sequence). The CDR3 has 21 amino acids. The CDR3 reads CASSRRQGASSTLLNTGELFF. In nucleotides, the CDR3 is TGTGCCAGCAGTCGTCGACAGGGAGCCTCTTCTACCCTCTTGAACACCGGGGAGCTGTTTTTT.

The J gene is TRBJ2-5, the V gene TRBV5-1; TRBD2 agrees at 8 bases. V was clipped by 5 bases and J by 4 bases; unmatched bases: 13. Germline CDR1 is SGHRS and CDR2 is YFSETQ. The CDR3 contains 16 residues. The DNA of the CDR3 is TGCGCCAGCAGAATTAGCGGGGTCTCCGGGTTAGAGACCCAGTACTTC. Its translation is CASRISGVSGLETQYF.

The genes are TRBV19 and TRBJ2-5; no clear D gene. CDR1 is LNHDA, CDR2 SQIVND, per germline (reference sequence). The CDR3 has 16 amino acids. V dropped 5 bases and J dropped 7 bases, with 23 bases sitting between them. The CDR3 sequence: CASSPPSTSPDGTQYF. The CDR3 DNA is TGTGCCAGTAGTCCGCCCTCAACTTCGCCCGATGGGACCCAGTACTTC.

CDR3 loop: CASRLGTSIYEQYF. The CDR3 DNA reads as TGTGCCAGCCGACTTGGGACATCCATCTACGAGCAGTACTTC. This chain connects TRBV6-5 to TRBJ2-7; TRBD1 is a possible D gene (6 bases). Trimming removed 8 bases at V and 3 bases at J, with 17 bases between. This CDR3 has 14 residues. CDR1 is MNHEY, CDR2 SVGAGI, per germline.

This chain joins TRBV12-5 and TRBJ2-5; the match to TRBD2 covers 12 bases. CDR1 is LGHNT and CDR2 is FRNRAP in the germline V gene. There are 19 residues in the CDR3. Trimming cost V 3 bases and J 2 bases; bases outside gene matches: 13. The DNA for the CDR3 is TGTGCTAGTGGTTTTACGGGAAAGGAGGGACTAGCGGGTCAAGAGACCCAGTACTTC. Translated: CASGFTGKEGLAGQETQYF.

The V call is TRBV12-3 or TRBV12-4, the J call TRBJ1-1; D uncertain. CDR3 length equals 13 residues. Trimming removed 7 bases at V and 8 bases at J, with 17 bases between. The CDR3 region has the DNA TGTGCCAGCATTTCCACCGGGAGCCGGGAAGCTTTCTTT. It encodes CASISTGSREAFF.

Notes on this clone: The sample carries other DNA sequences with the same CDR3. The V call is TRBV28, the J call TRBJ1-3; D is possibly TRBD1 (6 bases). Germline CDR1 is MDHEN and CDR2 is SYDVKM. V gave up 4 bases and J gave up 4 bases, with 11 bases separating them. The CDR3 has 14 amino acids. The CDR3 reads CASSSGQSGNTIYF. The CDR3 DNA sequence: TGTGCCAGCAGTTCGGGACAATCGGGAAACACCATATATTTT.

The chain employs TRBV2 and TRBJ1-2; 7 bases line up with TRBD1. Germline CDR1 is SNHLY and CDR2 is FYNNEI. This CDR3 is 17 amino acids long. V lost 5 bases to trimming and J lost 10 bases; unmatched junction nucleotides: 22. CDR3 amino acids: CASSSTSGQAGGGIYTF. In DNA, the CDR3 is TGTGCCAGCAGTTCTACCTCAGGACAGGCAGGGGGTGGTATCTACACCTTC.

The chain carries TRBV7-9 and TRBJ1-1; D is perhaps TRBD1 (6 bases). The V and J ends lost 6 bases and 0 bases respectively, with 14 bases between them. Looked up from germline, CDR1 is SEHNR and CDR2 is FQNEAQ (reference sequence). CDR3 size: 15 residues. The CDR3 is CASRRSGTMNTEAFF. The CDR3 DNA is TGTGCCAGCAGAAGATCCGGGACAATGAACACTGAAGCTTTCTTT. Combining the CDR3 with reference TRBV7-9 and TRBJ1-1 gives the whole variable domain DTGVSQNPRHKITKRGQNVTFRCDPISEHNRLYWYRQTLGQGPEFLTYFQNEAQLEKSRLLSDRFSAERPKGSFSTLEIQRTEQGDSAMYLCASRRSGTMNTEAFFGQGTRLTVV.